This TCR beta chain was documented in a study of radiotherapy plus CTLA-4 blockade in lung cancer (dated by TCRdb to between 2018 and 2020). As for the study more broadly: Objective responses were observed in about a sixth of enrolled patients, and disease control was achieved in around 30%. The investigation overall reported the following: Early dynamic changes in blood T cell clones, together with increased serum interferon-beta after radiation, were reported as the strongest predictors of response. After treatment with radiotherapy and ipilimumab, TCR clones that came from tumors expanded in the peripheral blood.

For this clone: The antigen it binds to is not known. It has no much larger one-base neighbor in the sample; base qualities were not kept.

The library was produced with the immunoSEQ multiplex PCR assay. TCRdb limited this immuneACCESS table to in-frame rearrangements with V and J called. A share of clones is missing; checked studies link under half to unresolved V genes, and the rest is unexplained. This sample holds approximately 110,000 clones; approximately 80% were observed only once. 3.3% of the sample is in the top ten clones. Measured from the cysteine to the phenylalanine, the CDR3 is 15 residues long. Only the CDR3 DNA is retained, 45 bases long and in frame from the first base. CDR1 and CDR2 were assigned from the germline V gene as SGHAT and FQNNGV. V is clipped by 0 bases and J by 3 bases, and the sequence between their germline boundaries is 11 bases long. Focal radiation therapy combined with CTLA-4 blockade (ipilimumab) was tested in patients with chemo-refractory metastatic non-small-cell lung cancer.

The starting material was peripheral blood, obtained from a patient treated with radiotherapy plus ipilimumab. The chain couples TRBV11-2 to TRBJ1-1; the D gene lacks a confident call. The receptor comes from a human donor with non-small cell lung cancer that progressed on radiotherapy plus ipilimumab. Some clones in this sample may be carry-over from other donors' samples. The CDR3 corresponds to CASSLDPSEDTEAFF. The DNA sequence follows: TGTGCCAGCAGCTTAGACCCTAGCGAGGACACTGAAGCTTTCTTT.